These T cell receptor beta chains were read from a single sample in a study of technical replicates of blood from a few donors. The protocol was immunoSEQ multiplex PCR, while the TCRdb copy is restricted to in-frame clones and leaves out a portion. The profile shows 65,000 to 95,000 clones, around 97% of them singletons. Sequences were obtained from T cells isolated from PBMCs. Every receptor here comes from a human donor in good health. CDR3s include the opening cysteine and the closing phenylalanine or tryptophan. Fields, in order: CDR3 length, D gene, J gene, V gene, clone size, CDR3 protein, CDR3 DNA. The D gene is left open where the match is weak. A row's size may be missing; if present it is once, few, many or a size class.

16 | NA | TRBJ2-1 | TRBV11-3 | NA | CASSLGGVTAGNEQFF | TGTGCCAGCAGCTTAGGAGGCGTGACGGCGGGGAATGAGCAGTTCTTC
15 | NA | TRBJ1-1 | TRBV6-5 | NA | CASSYSGVGNTEAFF | TGTGCCAGCAGTTACTCCGGGGTGGGTAACACTGAAGCTTTCTTT
16 | TRBD1 | TRBJ1-2 | TRBV18 | NA | CASSPSQRQGSYGYTF | TGTGCCAGCTCACCATCACAGCGACAGGGGTCCTATGGCTACACCTTC
16 | NA | TRBJ1-5 | TRBV6-5 | NA | CASSSKTEGRNQPQHF | TGTGCCAGCAGTTCTAAGACAGAAGGACGCAATCAGCCCCAGCATTTT
15 | NA | TRBJ1-3 | TRBV15 | NA | CATSSDSSPGNTIYF | TGTGCCACCAGTTCAGACAGCTCCCCTGGAAACACCATATATTTT
13 | TRBD1 | TRBJ1-4 | TRBV29-1 | NA | CSAQGASNEKLFF | TGCAGCGCTCAGGGGGCTTCTAATGAAAAACTGTTTTTT
13 | TRBD2 | TRBJ2-1 | TRBV7-3 | once | CASSLTSGSLKFF | TGTGCCAGCAGCTTGACTAGCGGGAGTTTGAAGTTCTTC
14 | NA | TRBJ2-1 | TRBV9 | NA | CASSSGREYNEQFF | TGTGCCAGCAGCAGTGGGAGAGAGTACAATGAGCAGTTCTTC
17 | NA | TRBJ1-4 | TRBV27 | NA | CASSLRSGGVTNEKLFF | TGTGCCAGCAGTTTACGGTCCGGAGGTGTAACTAATGAAAAACTGTTTTTT
16 | TRBD1 | TRBJ1-5 | TRBV4-1 | NA | CASSQGKGQIYQPQHF | TGCGCCAGCAGCCAAGGCAAGGGACAGATCTATCAGCCCCAGCATTTT
13 | NA | TRBJ2-1 | TRBV30 | NA | CASTGRKYNEQFF | TGTGCCTCCACAGGGAGAAAGTACAATGAGCAGTTCTTC
13 | TRBD2 | TRBJ2-1 | TRBV7-3 | NA | CASSQTPGTSFIF | TGTGCCAGCAGCCAAACGCCCGGGACTAGTTTTATCTTC
14 | TRBD1 | TRBJ2-7 | TRBV27 | NA | CASSFGTGYYEQYF | TGTGCCAGCAGTTTTGGGACAGGGTACTACGAGCAGTACTTC
15 | TRBD2 | TRBJ2-7 | TRBV27 | NA | CASSLELAGAYEQYF | TGTGCCAGCAGTTTAGAACTAGCGGGGGCCTACGAGCAGTACTTC
13 | NA | TRBJ2-7 | TRBV7-2 | NA | CASSLTTTYEQYF | TGTGCCAGCAGCTTAACTACCACCTACGAGCAGTACTTC
13 | NA | TRBJ1-2 | TRBV2 | once | CASRDQGIYGYTF | TGTGCCAGCAGAGACCAGGGCATCTATGGCTACACCTTC
13 | NA | TRBJ1-5 | TRBV6-5 | NA | CASRWGRNQPQHF | TGTGCCAGCAGATGGGGCCGAAATCAGCCCCAGCATTTT
12 | TRBD1 | TRBJ1-2 | TRBV4-1 | NA | CASGQGIYGYTF | TGCGCCAGCGGACAGGGAATATATGGCTACACCTTC
12 | NA | TRBJ2-1 | TRBV7-2 | NA | CASSLPYNEQFF | TGTGCCAGCAGCTTACCTTACAATGAGCAGTTCTTC
16 | TRBD2 | TRBJ2-2 | TRBV4-1 | NA | CASSQAAGGNTGELFF | TGCGCCAGCAGCCAAGCAGCGGGAGGGAACACCGGGGAGCTGTTTTTT
16 | NA | TRBJ2-4 | TRBV10-2 | NA | CASSEWGDRAKNIQYF | TGCGCCAGCAGTGAGTGGGGGGACCGAGCCAAAAACATTCAGTACTTC
15 | NA | TRBJ2-7 | TRBV11-3 | NA | CASSLVAGISYEQYF | TGTGCCAGCAGCTTAGTGGCAGGGATTTCCTACGAGCAGTACTTC
14 | NA | TRBJ1-1 | TRBV9 | NA | CASSVGPEDTEAFF | TGTGCCAGCAGCGTAGGCCCTGAGGACACTGAAGCTTTCTTT
16 | TRBD2 | TRBJ2-1 | TRBV7-3 | NA | CASSFLAGSSYNEQFF | TGTGCCAGCAGCTTCCTAGCGGGAAGCTCCTACAATGAGCAGTTCTTC
15 | TRBD2 | TRBJ2-1 | TRBV5-3 | NA | CARSLGLAGYNEQFF | TGTGCCAGAAGCTTGGGACTAGCGGGGTACAATGAGCAGTTCTTC
12 | NA | TRBJ1-1 | TRBV9 | NA | CASSGAGKEAFF | TGTGCCAGCAGCGGAGCAGGGAAGGAAGCTTTCTTT
17 | TRBD2 | TRBJ2-5 | TRBV4-1 | NA | CASSQFTSGIYKETQYF | TGCGCCAGCAGCCAATTCACCAGCGGGATTTATAAAGAGACCCAGTACTTC
17 | TRBD2 | TRBJ2-1 | TRBV28 | NA | CASSGASGRDLYNEQFF | TGTGCCAGCAGCGGGGCTAGCGGGAGAGATTTATACAATGAGCAGTTCTTC
14 | NA | TRBJ1-1 | TRBV6-1 | NA | CASRPTTADTEAFF | TGTGCCAGCAGACCCACAACAGCCGACACTGAAGCTTTCTTT
16 | TRBD2 | TRBJ2-3 | TRBV5-4 | NA | CASSQRLAGETDTQYF | TGTGCCAGCAGCCAAAGACTAGCGGGAGAAACAGATACGCAGTATTTT
17 | TRBD2 | TRBJ2-7 | TRBV19 | NA | CASSKGRILAESYEQYF | TGTGCCAGTAGTAAGGGCCGTATACTAGCGGAGAGCTACGAGCAGTACTTC
14 | NA | TRBJ2-7 | TRBV6-6 | NA | CASSYSGHRDEQYF | TGTGCCAGCAGTTACTCTGGACACCGAGACGAGCAGTACTTC
14 | NA | TRBJ1-1 | TRBV4-2 | NA | CASSPEAGVPEAFF | TGTGCCAGCAGCCCCGAGGCAGGGGTCCCTGAAGCTTTCTTT
14 | NA | TRBJ2-2 | TRBV7-9 | once | CASSFSQNTGELFF | TGTGCCAGCAGCTTTAGCCAAAACACCGGGGAGCTGTTTTTT
16 | NA | TRBJ2-2 | TRBV5-5 | once | CASSPDLAGGTGELFF | TGTGCCAGCAGCCCCGACCTAGCTGGGGGGACCGGGGAGCTGTTTTTT
15 | TRBD1 | TRBJ2-3 | TRBV30 | once | CAWRSGQMRLDTQYF | TGTGCCTGGAGGTCGGGACAGATGAGGTTAGATACGCAGTATTTT
11 | NA | TRBJ2-2 | TRBV7-9 | NA | CAIPRTGELFF | TGTGCCATCCCCCGGACCGGGGAGCTGTTTTTT
12 | NA | TRBJ2-7 | TRBV23-1 | NA | CASSQSRHEQYF | TGCGCCAGCAGTCAATCCCGTCACGAGCAGTACTTC
13 | NA | TRBJ1-5 | TRBV6-1 | NA | CASSGRGYQPQHF | TGTGCCAGCAGTGGACGGGGGTATCAGCCCCAGCATTTT
15 | NA | TRBJ1-1 | TRBV7-8 | NA | CASSLHYRDAQGAFF | TGTGCCAGCAGCTTACATTACAGGGACGCACAAGGGGCTTTCTTT
17 | NA | TRBJ1-1 | TRBV9 | NA | CASSVVSPGHQNTEAFF | TGTGCCAGCAGCGTAGTTTCTCCGGGACACCAGAACACTGAAGCTTTCTTT
14 | NA | TRBJ2-7 | TRBV4-2 | NA | CASSRAGFSYEQYF | TGTGCCAGCAGCCGAGCGGGCTTCTCCTACGAGCAGTACTTC
14 | NA | TRBJ2-7 | TRBV5-8 | NA | CASSLEDRFSEQYF | TGTGCCAGCAGCTTGGAGGACAGATTCAGCGAGCAGTACTTC
13 | TRBD1 | TRBJ1-2 | TRBV28 | NA | CASLGQGSHGYTF | TGTGCCAGCCTTGGACAGGGAAGTCATGGCTACACCTTC
12 | NA | TRBJ1-5 | TRBV7-9 | NA | CASSFFDQPQHF | TGTGCCAGCAGCTTTTTCGATCAGCCCCAGCATTTT
14 | TRBD1 | TRBJ2-3 | TRBV5-1 | few | CASRGTGSTDTQYF | TGCGCCAGCAGGGGGACAGGGAGCACAGATACGCAGTATTTT
11 | NA | TRBJ1-5 | TRBV28 | NA | CASSQYQPQHF | TGTGCCAGCAGCCAGTATCAGCCCCAGCATTTT
15 | NA | TRBJ2-2 | TRBV2 | NA | CASRDGSGNTGELFF | TGTGCCAGCAGGGACGGAAGCGGGAACACCGGGGAGCTGTTTTTT